This T cell receptor beta chain comes out of a study of identical twins. Study findings and constraints: Out-of-frame alpha sequences common to twins exhibited an excess of low generation probability. For monozygotic twins, models underestimated out-of-frame TCR alpha sharing. Invariant populations such as MAIT and iNKT cells could partly muddle zero-insertion analyses.

Unique molecular identifiers were present on the cDNA, which also gained a universal primer site by template switching. TCRdb recomputed calls from the 5' RACE reads with MiXCR, one row per CDR3 protein. This sample has around 670,000 distinct CDR3 sequences; around 6% occur once, and the top ten carry 1.5% to 2%. This clonotype was recorded at least ten times. What it binds is unknown. Germline CDR1 is SGHDT and CDR2 is YYEEEE. Trimming removed 4 bases at V and 2 bases at J, with 12 bases between. This CDR3 is 15 amino acids long. This receptor was identified in a man aged 18 to 35 in good health. The chain has TRBV5-6 and TRBJ2-2; D is unclear. Sequencing input: naive T cells sorted from blood. The CDR3 sequence is CASSTYRANTGELFF. The CDR3 nucleotides are TGTGCCAGCAGCACCTACCGGGCCAACACCGGGGAGCTGTTTTTT.